One sample yielded the 20 T cell receptor beta chains listed below, sequenced in a study of control samples from healthy donors and cancer patients. Some clones are missing from TCRdb's copy, which holds only in-frame ones; the method was immunoSEQ multiplex PCR. In the table there are fewer than 60,000 clones, around 86% of which are singletons. The sample taken for sequencing was PBMCs. Source of these receptors: a woman between 45 and 60 years old with lung cancer.

This rearrangement joins TRBV4-2 to TRBJ1-3; D is undetermined. This CDR3 spans 14 amino acids. V shed 4 bases and J shed 4 bases, with 11 bases lying between them. The germline CDR1 and CDR2 sequences are LGHNA and YNFKEQ. The CDR3 region has the DNA TGTGCCAGCAGCCCCGGATACGAGGGAAACACCATATATTTT. Protein sequence: CASSPGYEGNTIYF.

This chain uses TRBV21-1 with TRBJ2-7. TRBV21-1 is a pseudogene. This CDR3 region has 14 residues. For the CDR3, the DNA is TGTGCCAGCAGCAAAGCGCAGAGTTCCTACGAGCAGTACTTC. Its protein is CASSKAQSSYEQYF.

The CDR3 spells CAWVPTRPGAAGELFF. CDR3 in DNA: TGTGCCTGGGTACCTACGAGACCCGGGGCGGCCGGGGAGCTGTTTTTT. The genes are TRBV30 and TRBJ2-2, with D perhaps matching TRBD1 or TRBD2 (5 bases each). V lost 5 bases, J lost 6 bases, and 22 bases lay in between. Germline V lookup: CDR1 GTSNPN, CDR2 SVGIG (reference sequence). The CDR3 extends over 16 amino acids.

This rearrangement joins TRBV18 to TRBJ1-5; 11 nucleotides agree with TRBD1. Germline loops: CDR1 KGHSH, CDR2 LQKENI. The length of the CDR3 is 16 residues. V trimming: 0 bases; J trimming: 11 bases; junction bases outside the gene matches: 9. The CDR3 DNA is TGTGCCAGCTCACCACCGAAGGGACAGGGGGAAAGAACCCAGCATTTT. Encoded protein: CASSPPKGQGERTQHF. Full variable domain (missing parts from reference TRBV18 and TRBJ1-5): NAGVMQNPRHLVRRRGQEARLRCSPMKGHSHVYWYRQLPEEGLKFMVYLQKENIIDESGMPKERFSAEFPKEGPSILRIQQVVRGDSAAYFCASSPPKGQGERTQHFGDGTRLSIL.

The chain links TRBV4-1 to TRBJ2-1; tentative D call: TRBD2 (6 bases). CDR1 and CDR2 (germline): MGHRA, YSYEKL. V lost 3 bases and J 6 bases, leaving 12 bases between the germline ends. CDR3 size: 14 residues. CDR3 sequence reads: CASSHSGTLNEQFF. Here the CDR3 DNA reads TGCGCCAGCAGCCACTCCGGGACTCTCAATGAGCAGTTCTTC.

The V gene is TRBV4-1, the J gene TRBJ2-7; 11 bases fit TRBD2. Germline V lookup: CDR1 MGHRA, CDR2 YSYEKL. The ends lost 0 bases at V and 0 bases at J; junction bases unmatched: 1. This CDR3 spans 16 amino acids. For the CDR3, the DNA is TGCGCCAGCAGCCAAGAACTAGCGGGGGCCTCCTACGAGCAGTACTTC. It is translated as CASSQELAGASYEQYF.

This clone has just a few counts. A junction end diverges from the germline sequence, so it may reflect a read error. The chain is built from TRBV7-3 and TRBJ1-1; a possible D gene is TRBD1 (5 bases). This CDR3 is built from 14 residues. From germline, CDR1 is SGHTA and CDR2 FQGTGA. The CDR3: CASSLTTANTEAFF. In DNA form, the CDR3 reads TGTGCCAGCAGCCTAACGACAGCGAACACTGAAGCTTTCTTT.

V and J are TRBV12-5 and TRBJ2-1; weak D call: TRBD1 (6 bases). V lost 0 bases and J 5 bases, leaving 17 bases between the germline ends. CDR1 and CDR2 (germline): LGHNT, FRNRAP. The CDR3 is 17 residues long. The CDR3 loop reads CASGLVVSRGAHNEQFF. The CDR3 DNA follows: TGTGCTAGTGGTTTGGTTGTCAGCAGGGGCGCCCACAATGAGCAGTTCTTC. The full variable domain, rest sourced from reference TRBV12-5 and TRBJ2-1, is DARVTQTPRHKVTEMGQEVTMRCQPILGHNTVFWYRQTMMQGLELLAYFRNRAPLDDSGMPKDRFSAEMPDATLATLKIQPSEPRDSAVYFCASGLVVSRGAHNEQFFGPGTRLTVL.

The chain joins TRBV7-2 to TRBJ1-2; D unresolved. The V end was cut by 1 base, the J end by 4 bases, with 4 bases between. In germline, CDR1 is SGHTA, CDR2 FQGNSA. The length of the CDR3 is 12 residues. CDR3 sequence (DNA): TGTGCCAGCAGCTTAGAGGCCTATGGCTACACCTTC. Translation gives CASSLEAYGYTF.

V and J are TRBV6-5 and TRBJ1-5, with D tentatively TRBD1 (5 bases). CDR3 length: 14 residues. V lost 2 bases and J 2 bases, leaving 7 bases between the germline ends. Germline lookup yields CDR1 MNHEY and CDR2 SVGAGI. CDR3 nucleotide sequence: TGTGCCAGCAGTTACAGGGGAGGCAATCAGCCCCAGCATTTT. Its protein is CASSYRGGNQPQHF.

The chain recombines TRBV30 with TRBJ2-7; D unclear. The length of the CDR3 is 11 residues. V gave up 2 bases and J gave up 3 bases, with 5 bases separating them. Germline V gives CDR1 GTSNPN, CDR2 SVGIG (reference sequence). The CDR3 DNA is TGTGCCTGGAGTAGCCGCTACGAGCAGTACTTC. Protein: CAWSSRYEQYF.

The V gene is TRBV15, the J gene TRBJ2-7; the D gene is possibly TRBD1 (5 bases). Germline loops: CDR1 LNHNV, CDR2 YYDKDF (reference sequence). This CDR3 is 16 amino acids long. Trimming removed 0 bases at V and 0 bases at J, with 12 bases between. CDR3 sequence: CATSRDRGSVSYEQYF. The CDR3 DNA is TGTGCCACCAGCAGAGATAGGGGCAGCGTCTCCTACGAGCAGTACTTC.

The J gene is TRBJ2-3, the V gene TRBV29-1, with D possibly TRBD1 on 6 matching bases. The CDR3 is 17 amino acids. V lost 3 bases and J 4 bases, leaving 23 bases between the germline ends. Germline V gene lookup returns CDR1 SQVTM and CDR2 ANQGSEA. CDR3 amino acids: CSVDTETGKVGSDTQYF. The CDR3 nucleotides read TGCAGCGTTGATACGGAAACAGGGAAAGTCGGATCAGATACGCAGTATTTT.

The chain carries TRBV5-1 and TRBJ2-7; D is perhaps TRBD1 (6 bases). V was pared by 4 bases and J by 1 base, with 18 bases between. The V gene's germline CDR1 is SGHRS and CDR2 YFSETQ. This CDR3 is built from 16 residues. The CDR3 here is CASSPQSGQFSYEQYF. The CDR3 region has the DNA TGCGCCAGCAGCCCACAATCCGGACAGTTTTCCTACGAGCAGTACTTC. Supplemented by reference TRBV5-1 and TRBJ2-7, the full variable domain reads KAGVTQTPRYLIKTRGQQVTLSCSPISGHRSVSWYQQTPGQGLQFLFEYFSETQRNKGNFPGRFSGRQFSNSRSEMNVSTLELGDSALYLCASSPQSGQFSYEQYFGPGTRLTVT.

This sequence joins TRBV30 and TRBJ1-4, with TRBD1 identical over 11 bases. The CDR3 is 13 amino acids. Germline CDR1 and CDR2: GTSNPN and SVGIG (reference sequence). The trim removed 5 bases at V and 9 bases at J, leaving 5 bases unmatched. Here the CDR3 DNA reads TGTGCCTGGGGACAGGGGGCAAGTAAAAAACTGTTTTTT. Protein sequence: CAWGQGASKKLFF.

This rearrangement joins TRBV7-8 to TRBJ1-4, with D maybe TRBD1 (5 bases). CDR1 is SGHVS and CDR2 is FQNEAQ in the germline V gene. Trimming pared 5 bases from V and 8 bases from J, leaving 18 bases between. This CDR3 is 15 amino acids long. CDR3 in DNA: TGTGCCAGCAGCCAACTCCAGGGAACTGGGGAAAAACTGTTTTTT. It encodes CASSQLQGTGEKLFF.

CDR3 in amino acids: CASRTGGNEQYF. The CDR3, as DNA: TGTGCCAGCAGGACAGGGGGGAACGAGCAGTACTTC. The rearrangement uses TRBV6-6 and TRBJ2-7; 9 nucleotides match TRBD1. The CDR3 is 12 residues long. With V trimmed by 6 bases and J by 5 bases, 2 bases remained unmatched. Germline V lookup: CDR1 MNHNY, CDR2 SVGAGI (reference sequence).

The chain combines TRBV5-1 with TRBJ1-6, with no clear D. Germline CDR1 is SGHRS and CDR2 is YFSETQ. The CDR3 extends over 14 amino acids. Trimming shortened V by 3 bases and J by 8 bases, and 12 bases separated the two germline ends. This chain's CDR3 is CASSSTGWDSPLHF. Here the CDR3 DNA reads TGCGCCAGCAGCTCCACTGGCTGGGATTCACCCCTCCACTTT.

CDR3: CATSDFADGTTASQETQYF. The CDR3 coding sequence is TGTGCCACCAGTGATTTCGCTGACGGGACAACTGCATCTCAAGAGACCCAGTACTTC. The chain has TRBV24-1 and TRBJ2-5; D is perhaps TRBD1 (6 bases). The V end was cut by 1 base, the J end by 2 bases, with 22 bases between. CDR3 length equals 19 residues. Per the germline V gene, CDR1 is KGHDR and CDR2 is SFDVKD.

The chain joins TRBV7-2 to TRBJ1-1, with a weak D call TRBD1 (5 bases). The CDR3 spans 15 residues. Trimming cost V 7 bases and J 6 bases, with 21 bases left between them. Germline loops: CDR1 SGHTA, CDR2 FQGNSA. The DNA of the CDR3 is TGTGCCAGCAAATATCGGGGCGATAAGGGGCCTGAAGCTTTCTTT. Amino acids: CASKYRGDKGPEAFF.